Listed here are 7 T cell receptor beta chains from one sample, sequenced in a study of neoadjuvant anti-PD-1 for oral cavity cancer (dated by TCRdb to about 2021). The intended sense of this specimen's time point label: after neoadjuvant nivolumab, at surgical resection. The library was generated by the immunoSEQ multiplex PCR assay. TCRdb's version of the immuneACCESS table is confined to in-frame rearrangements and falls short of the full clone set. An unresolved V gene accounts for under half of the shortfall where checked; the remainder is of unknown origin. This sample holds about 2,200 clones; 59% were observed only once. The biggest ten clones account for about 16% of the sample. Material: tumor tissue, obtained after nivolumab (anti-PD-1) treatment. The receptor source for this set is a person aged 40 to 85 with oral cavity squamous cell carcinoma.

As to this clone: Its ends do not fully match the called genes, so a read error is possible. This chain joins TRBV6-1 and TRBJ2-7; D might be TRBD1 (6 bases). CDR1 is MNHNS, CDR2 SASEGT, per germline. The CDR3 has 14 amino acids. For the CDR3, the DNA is TGTGCCAGCACTGAACGGCAGGGACACTACGAGCAGTACTTC. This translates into CASTERQGHYEQYF.

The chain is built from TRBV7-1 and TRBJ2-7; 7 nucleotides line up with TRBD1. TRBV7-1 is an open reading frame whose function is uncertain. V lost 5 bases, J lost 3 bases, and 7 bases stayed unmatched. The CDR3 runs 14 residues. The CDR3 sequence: CASSNDRVYYEQYF. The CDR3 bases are TGTGCCAGCAGCAATGACAGGGTCTACTACGAGCAGTACTTC.

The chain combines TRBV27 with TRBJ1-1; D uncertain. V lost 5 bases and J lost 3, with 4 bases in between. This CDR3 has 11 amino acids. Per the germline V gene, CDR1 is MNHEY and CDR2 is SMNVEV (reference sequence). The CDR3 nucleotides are TGTGCCAGCAGTCTCTACACTGAAGCTTTCTTT. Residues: CASSLYTEAFF.

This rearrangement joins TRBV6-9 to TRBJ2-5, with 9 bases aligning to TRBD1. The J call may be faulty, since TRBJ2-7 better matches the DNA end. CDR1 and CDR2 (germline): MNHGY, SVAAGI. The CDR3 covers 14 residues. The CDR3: CASSLRDRVNEQYF. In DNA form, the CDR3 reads TGTGCCAGCAGCCTCCGGGACAGGGTCAACGAGCAGTACTTC.

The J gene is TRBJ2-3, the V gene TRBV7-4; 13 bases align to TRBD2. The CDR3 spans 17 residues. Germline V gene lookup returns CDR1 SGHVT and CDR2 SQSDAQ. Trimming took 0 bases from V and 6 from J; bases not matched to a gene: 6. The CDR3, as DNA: TGTGCCAGCAGCTTAGCGGGGTCGGGACTAGCGGGGGATACGCAGTATTTT. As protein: CASSLAGSGLAGDTQYF.

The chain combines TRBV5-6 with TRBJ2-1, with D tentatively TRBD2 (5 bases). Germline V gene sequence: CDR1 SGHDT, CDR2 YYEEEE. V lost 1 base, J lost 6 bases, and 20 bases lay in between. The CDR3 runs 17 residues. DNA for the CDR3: TGTGCCAGCAGCTTGTTTGAGGGAGAGGGAGTACGCAATGAGCAGTTCTTC. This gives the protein CASSLFEGEGVRNEQFF.

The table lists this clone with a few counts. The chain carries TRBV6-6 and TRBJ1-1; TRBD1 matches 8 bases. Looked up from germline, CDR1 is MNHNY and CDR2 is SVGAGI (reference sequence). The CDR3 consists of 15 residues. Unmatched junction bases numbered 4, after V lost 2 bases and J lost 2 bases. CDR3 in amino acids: CASSYTTGGNTEAFF. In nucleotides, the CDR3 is TGTGCCAGCAGTTACACAACAGGGGGTAACACTGAAGCTTTCTTT.